This T cell receptor beta chain was captured by sequencing in a study of T cell repertoires in ileal Crohn's disease. Concerning this clone itself: Antigen specificity is unknown.

TCRB immunosequencing input was approximately 450 nanograms of biopsy DNA per sample. TCRdb's table, derived via immunoSEQ multiplex PCR, lists solely in-frame clones and lacks some. This sample has about 5,500 clones; about 80% occur once, and the top ten carry about 24%. Study findings and constraints: Compared with CD4 T cells, sorted CD8 cells carried more expanded clones. Active smokers at surgery had more clonal expansions than non-smokers.

This CDR3 region has 15 residues. V shed 5 bases, J shed 6 bases, and the junction held 7 bases outside the gene matches. Germline V lookup: CDR1 LGHNA, CDR2 YSLEER. Specimen: ileal tissue. V is TRBV4-3 and J is TRBJ2-2; 9 nucleotides align to TRBD1. The TCR was taken from an adult with Crohn's disease. The CDR3 DNA reads as TGCGCCAGCAGCGGGGACAGGGCGTCCCCCGGGGAGCTGTTTTTT. This gives the protein CASSGDRASPGELFF.